This T cell receptor (beta chain) stems from a study of cytomegalovirus exposure and HLA in healthy donors. Study outcomes and limitations: Immune exposure information available was restricted to CMV serostatus. Per a prior analysis, the majority of TCR beta V segments were productive roughly 87% or roughly 30% of the time.

Points on this clone: Its antigen is not known.

PCR used 60 Vbeta primers and 13 Jbeta primers. Produced via immunoSEQ multiplex PCR; TCRdb's table is partial and in-frame only. The data contain roughly 140,000 clones, roughly 80% of them seen just once; the ten biggest clones take up about 2.5%. CDR3 length: 14 residues. The ends were cut back, 9 bases at V and 5 bases at J, with 17 bases in the middle. Germline assignment: CDR1 ENHRY and CDR2 SYGVKD. The clonotype comes from a boy younger than 10 in good health and CMV-seronegative. This chain joins TRBV10-3 and TRBJ2-1; perhaps TRBD2 as D (5 bases). Material: PBMCs. CDR3 amino acids: CAISSGAANNEQFF. DNA for the CDR3: TGTGCCATAAGTTCTGGAGCGGCTAACAATGAGCAGTTCTTC.